A single sample is the source of the 28 T cell receptor beta chains below, sequenced in a study of blood T cell repertoires in COVID-19. Assay: immunoSEQ multiplex PCR; the TCRdb copy retains only in-frame clones and omits some. The sample records about 110,000 clones, 70% to 90% being singletons. The source material was peripheral blood. The receptors shown here come from a woman in her seventies who had recovered from COVID-19.

The chain is built from TRBV28 and TRBJ1-2; 7 bases are shared with TRBD1. Trimming took 8 bases from V and 2 from J; bases not matched to a gene: 5. The CDR3 runs to 13 residues. Looked up from germline, CDR1 is MDHEN and CDR2 is SYDVKM. CDR3 coding DNA: TGTGCCAGCGAAATGACAGGGAACTATGGCTACACCTTC. It encodes CASEMTGNYGYTF.

The chain has TRBV24-1 and TRBJ2-1, with TRBD2 matching over 10 bases. The CDR3 loop spans 17 amino acids. V was clipped by 4 bases and J by 3 bases; unmatched bases: 8. Germline V gene lookup returns CDR1 KGHDR and CDR2 SFDVKD. The CDR3 region is CATSDSVAGGYYNEQFF. CDR3 DNA sequence: TGTGCCACCAGTGACAGCGTAGCGGGGGGATACTACAATGAGCAGTTCTTC.

V usage is TRBV2 and J usage is TRBJ1-6, with 8 bases fitting TRBD1. Germline values: CDR1 SNHLY, CDR2 FYNNEI. The CDR3 contains 17 residues. The V segment lost 1 base and the J segment 8 bases; nucleotides outside the gene matches: 10. The CDR3 region has the DNA TGTGCCAGCAGTGAAGACAACTCCGGGACAGGTCATTCACCCCTCCACTTT. Protein: CASSEDNSGTGHSPLHF.

This chain joins TRBV30 and TRBJ2-1; 7 bases align to TRBD2. This CDR3 spans 16 amino acids. Looked up from germline, CDR1 is GTSNPN and CDR2 is SVGIG (reference sequence). The V segment lost 4 bases and the J segment 2 bases; nucleotides outside the gene matches: 11. The chain's CDR3 is CAWTNPGGPTYNEQFF. The CDR3 nucleotides are TGTGCCTGGACTAACCCGGGAGGCCCCACCTACAATGAGCAGTTCTTC.

V usage is TRBV29-1 and J usage is TRBJ2-5, with 7 nucleotides matching TRBD1. In germline, CDR1 is SQVTM, CDR2 ANQGSEA. CDR3 length: 12 residues. The J segment lost 5 bases and the V segment lost 8 bases, leaving 8 bases of the junction unmatched. The CDR3 spells CSLGTVRETQYF. The CDR3 coding sequence is TGCAGCCTTGGGACAGTCAGGGAGACCCAGTACTTC.

The chain carries TRBV28 and TRBJ2-1; 9 bases fit TRBD2. J lost 0 bases, V lost 6 bases, and 6 bases had no gene match. CDR1 MDHEN and CDR2 SYDVKM come from the germline V gene. The CDR3 consists of 16 residues. In DNA, the CDR3 is TGTGCCAGCAGGGGACTAGCACCGAGCTCCTACAATGAGCAGTTCTTC. As protein: CASRGLAPSSYNEQFF.

This rearrangement joins TRBV28 to TRBJ2-1; TRBD2 aligns across 7 bases. J was trimmed by 4 bases and V by 2 bases; bases with no gene match: 5. The CDR3 has 15 residues. Germline-derived CDR1 and CDR2 are MDHEN and SYDVKM. This chain's CDR3 is CASSLAGVGYNEQFF. The CDR3 DNA reads as TGTGCCAGCAGTTTAGCGGGAGTGGGGTACAATGAGCAGTTCTTC.

The chain employs TRBV10-3 and TRBJ1-4; D is undetermined. The CDR3 is 16 residues long. Germline V gives CDR1 ENHRY, CDR2 SYGVKD. Trimming stripped 3 bases from V and 0 bases from J, with 11 bases between. DNA of the CDR3: TGTGCCATCAGTGACGGCAGGTACTCAACTAATGAAAAACTGTTTTTT. It yields the protein CAISDGRYSTNEKLFF.

This clone was seen a few times. The J gene is TRBJ1-3, the V gene TRBV25-1, with D unclear. This CDR3 spans 12 amino acids. The V gene's germline CDR1 is MGHDK and CDR2 SYGVNS. V lost 7 bases and J lost 0, with 4 bases in between. The CDR3 spells CASTSSGNTIYF. CDR3 nucleotide sequence: TGTGCCAGCACCTCCTCTGGAAACACCATATATTTT.

This chain links TRBV10-1 with TRBJ2-1, with unresolved D. CDR1 is WNHNN and CDR2 is SYGVQD in the germline V gene (reference sequence). The CDR3 is 15 amino acids. V was cut by 9 bases and J by 4 bases, with 19 bases left in between. The CDR3 DNA sequence: TGCGCCAGGGCCCCCCGAGACTTTGGTTACAATGAGCAGTTCTTC. Translating gives CARAPRDFGYNEQFF.

The chain links TRBV19 to TRBJ1-2, with 8 bases matching TRBD1. This CDR3 region has 13 residues. V shed 3 bases, J shed 7 bases, and the junction held 4 bases outside the gene matches. Germline V gives CDR1 LNHDA, CDR2 SQIVND (reference sequence). The DNA for the CDR3 is TGTGCCAGTAGTATTCAGACAGGGGTTGGCTACACCTTC. As protein: CASSIQTGVGYTF.

This clone was seen once. The chain has TRBV19 and TRBJ2-7, with 8 bases lining up with TRBD2. Germline V gene data show CDR1 as LNHDA and CDR2 as SQIVND (reference sequence). The CDR3 length is 15 residues. V dropped 8 bases and J dropped 0; count of bases not matched to a gene: 9. For the CDR3, the DNA is TGTGCCAGTCGAGTAGCGGGGACGTTCTCCTACGAGCAGTACTTC. It yields the protein CASRVAGTFSYEQYF.

The rearrangement links TRBV4-3 to TRBJ2-3, with TRBD1 identical over 10 bases. Per germline, CDR1 LGHNA and CDR2 YSLEER. This CDR3 contains 16 residues. V trimming: 5 bases; J trimming: 3 bases; junction bases outside the gene matches: 8. In DNA, the CDR3 is TGCGCCAGCAGCTTCGGGACAGGGGAAAGGACAGATACGCAGTATTTT. This encodes CASSFGTGERTDTQYF.

The chain employs TRBV6-5 and TRBJ2-7; D not resolved. The CDR3 spans 12 residues. With 6 bases removed from V and 1 base from J, the gap between germline ends came to 7 bases. CDR1 and CDR2 (germline): MNHEY, SVGAGI. For the CDR3, the DNA is TGTGCCAGCAGGAGAGATTCCTACGAGCAGTACTTC. Its translation is CASRRDSYEQYF.

The chain carries TRBV18 and TRBJ1-5; 8 bases match TRBD1. Germline V CDR1 and CDR2: KGHSH, LQKENI. The J segment lost 6 bases and the V segment lost 6 bases, leaving 7 bases of the junction unmatched. The CDR3 consists of 14 residues. CDR3 loop: CASSPTGGGQPQHF. Written as DNA, the CDR3 is TGTGCCAGCTCTCCCACAGGGGGGGGTCAGCCCCAGCATTTT. Full variable domain (outside the CDR3, taken from reference TRBV18 and TRBJ1-5): NAGVMQNPRHLVRRRGQEARLRCSPMKGHSHVYWYRQLPEEGLKFMVYLQKENIIDESGMPKERFSAEFPKEGPSILRIQQVVRGDSAAYFCASSPTGGGQPQHFGDGTRLSIL.

The table lists this clone with a count of one. V and J are TRBV6-7 and TRBJ2-7; TRBD2 matches at 14 bases. TRBV6-7 is an ORF, and what it does is uncertain. The V gene end was trimmed by 5 bases and the J gene end by 2 bases; junction bases not matched to a gene: 5. The CDR3 has 16 amino acids. CDR3 in DNA: TGTGCCAGCAGTAACCGGACTAGCGGGAGGACCTACGAGCAGTACTTC. Its translation is CASSNRTSGRTYEQYF.

The genes are TRBV10-3 and TRBJ2-1; 13 bases are a match to TRBD2. Germline V gene sequence: CDR1 ENHRY, CDR2 SYGVKD. This CDR3 is built from 13 residues. V lost 11 bases to trimming and J lost 7 bases; unmatched junction nucleotides: 5. The CDR3: CASGLAGINEQFF. The CDR3, as DNA: TGTGCCTCGGGACTAGCGGGAATTAATGAGCAGTTCTTC.

The chain couples TRBV19 to TRBJ2-3, with 7 bases aligning to TRBD1. The CDR3 loop spans 15 amino acids. Germline V lookup: CDR1 LNHDA, CDR2 SQIVND (reference sequence). Trimming removed 10 bases from V and 0 bases from J; junction bases left unmatched: 10. CDR3 amino acids: CATRDSYFSTDTQYF. CDR3 nucleotides: TGTGCCACCCGGGACAGTTATTTTAGCACAGATACGCAGTATTTT.

The rearrangement joins TRBV19 to TRBJ1-1, with 7 nucleotides matching TRBD1. The CDR3 loop spans 15 amino acids. Trimming cost V 4 bases and J 5 bases; bases outside gene matches: 10. Germline V gives CDR1 LNHDA, CDR2 SQIVND (reference sequence). CDR3 protein: CASSSAGTVWTEAFF. In DNA form, the CDR3 reads TGTGCCAGTAGTAGTGCGGGGACAGTGTGGACTGAAGCTTTCTTT.

The chain carries TRBV5-1 and TRBJ1-6, with 8 bases matching TRBD1. Germline V lookup: CDR1 SGHRS, CDR2 YFSETQ. The ends lost 4 bases at V and 7 bases at J; junction bases unmatched: 7. This CDR3 spans 15 amino acids. The CDR3, as DNA: TGCGCCAGCAGCACCGACAGGGGAACCAATTCACCCCTCCACTTT. As protein: CASSTDRGTNSPLHF.

The rearrangement joins TRBV5-1 to TRBJ2-1; D call uncertain. With 0 bases removed from V and 10 bases from J, the gap between germline ends came to 5 bases. CDR1 and CDR2 (germline): SGHRS, YFSETQ. The CDR3 loop spans 11 amino acids. The CDR3 loop reads CASSLGAEQFF. DNA for the CDR3: TGCGCCAGCAGCTTGGGAGCGGAGCAGTTCTTC.

The rearrangement joins TRBV25-1 to TRBJ2-5, with a possible D match to TRBD1 (6 bases). Germline V gives CDR1 MGHDK, CDR2 SYGVNS. The CDR3 sequence is 14 residues long. V dropped 10 bases and J dropped 5 bases, with 20 bases sitting between them. DNA for the CDR3: TGTGCCACAAATACGATAAAGGACAGCGAGACCCAGTACTTC. This translates into CATNTIKDSETQYF.

CDR3 region: CASSFKGAGSYNEQFF. CDR3 DNA sequence: TGTGCCAGCAGCTTCAAGGGGGCAGGGTCCTACAATGAGCAGTTCTTC. The chain recombines TRBV5-4 with TRBJ2-1; the match to TRBD1 covers 7 bases. Looked up from germline, CDR1 is SGHNT and CDR2 is YYREEE (reference sequence). Unmatched junction bases numbered 6, after V lost 2 bases and J lost 1 base. CDR3 length equals 16 residues.

The V gene is TRBV25-1, the J gene TRBJ2-7; D is perhaps TRBD1 (7 bases). Germline values: CDR1 MGHDK, CDR2 SYGVNS. This CDR3 spans 15 amino acids. V was pared by 7 bases and J by 2 bases, with 18 bases between. The CDR3 protein is CASTRGGGTAYEQYF. The CDR3 DNA sequence: TGTGCCAGCACCCGAGGCGGCGGGACAGCCTACGAGCAGTACTTC.

The rearrangement links TRBV6-1 to TRBJ2-1; D ambiguous. The V and J ends lost 2 bases and 4 bases respectively, with 3 bases between them. The germline gives CDR1 MNHNS, CDR2 SASEGT. The CDR3 is made up of 12 amino acids. Written as DNA, the CDR3 is TGTGCCAGCAGTGAACAGTACAATGAGCAGTTCTTC. Encoded protein: CASSEQYNEQFF.

This chain connects TRBV5-1 to TRBJ1-4, with 7 positions matching TRBD1. The CDR3 contains 14 residues. Germline V gives CDR1 SGHRS, CDR2 YFSETQ. V was pared by 4 bases and J by 5 bases, with 5 bases of the junction left unmatched. The CDR3 is CASSLEGANEKLFF. In DNA form, the CDR3 reads TGCGCCAGCAGCCTGGAGGGGGCAAATGAAAAACTGTTTTTT. The variable domain in full, with the rest retrieved from reference TRBV5-1 and TRBJ1-4, is KAGVTQTPRYLIKTRGQQVTLSCSPISGHRSVSWYQQTPGQGLQFLFEYFSETQRNKGNFPGRFSGRQFSNSRSEMNVSTLELGDSALYLCASSLEGANEKLFFGSGTQLSVL.

This chain uses TRBV28 with TRBJ1-4, with no clear D. Germline lookup yields CDR1 MDHEN and CDR2 SYDVKM. V gave up 4 bases and J gave up 0 bases, with 9 bases separating them. The CDR3 extends over 15 amino acids. The CDR3 protein is CASSSSGSTNEKLFF. The DNA of the CDR3 is TGTGCCAGCAGTTCTTCAGGTTCAACTAATGAAAAACTGTTTTTT.

The chain joins TRBV18 to TRBJ1-5, with D possibly matching TRBD1 (5 bases). This CDR3 has 13 amino acids. Germline-derived CDR1 and CDR2 are KGHSH and LQKENI. V lost 5 bases, J lost 4 bases, and 9 bases lay in between. The CDR3 nucleotides are TGTGCCAGCTCATCCGACAGAAATCAGCCCCAGCATTTT. It is translated as CASSSDRNQPQHF.